This TCR beta chain was documented in a study of blood T cell repertoires in COVID-19 (dated by TCRdb to about 2020). With respect to the entire study: Collaborator samples came from the United States, Italy and Spain and covered acute and convalescent phases of COVID-19. The samples were drawn from two sources: the first 160 participants of the ongoing ImmuneRACE study, and fewer than 1,500 subjects contributed by 6 global collaborators. HLA class I and class II types, where available, came from metadata supplied by the sample provider rather than from assay-based typing. The repertoires were released in a freely available public database meant as a resource for research on the immune response to SARS-CoV-2. Subjects who had been exposed to COVID-19, were actively infected with it, or had recovered from it provided the deeply sampled blood TCRbeta repertoires that made up the dataset. The material from the prospective study consisted of cDNA or gDNA derived from T cells, B-cell-depleted T cells, or PBMCs. Sample metadata almost always included a de-identified subject ID, COVID-19 status, age in years and sex. General findings and caveats noted by the study authors: The amount of clinical and demographic metadata varied by source and participant and was provided uncurated.

Whole blood was collected in K2EDTA tubes by collaborating institutions according to the institutions' own protocols. For TCRbeta analysis, collaborators shipped samples in one of three forms: frozen whole blood, isolated PBMCs, or DNA extracted from either of those sample types. The CDR3 contains 18 residues, cysteine and phenylalanine counted. Only the CDR3 part of the read is kept: 54 bases, read in frame from the first base. As encoded in the germline V gene, CDR1 is SGHRS while CDR2 is YFSETQ. V trim: 0 bases; J trim: 2 bases; unmatched bases: 11. In this sample, this clone turned up a few times. No antigen is known for it. It has no much larger one-base neighbor in the sample; base qualities were not kept. TCRbeta CDR3 regions were amplified from genomic DNA by means of the immunoSEQ Assay, a bias-controlled multiplex PCR. The study's processing was this. Nucleated cell counts per sample were estimated from amplification of reference gene primers within the assay. To quantify the absolute abundance of each unique TCRbeta CDR3 rearrangement, sequence reads were collapsed and filtered. For each sample, productive Simpson clonality was calculated as the square root of Simpson's diversity index across productive rearrangements. TCRdb stores this immuneACCESS table with in-frame sequences only. Part of the clones is absent; in the studies checked, under half of the shortfall reflects unresolved V genes, and no reason is known for the rest. D and trimming were read from the DNA, whereas the V and J calls and clone size are those reported in that table. The sample table holds 45,000 or so clones, of which approximately 86% were seen once. Jointly, the top ten make up about a third of the sample.

The chain was built from TRBV5-1 and TRBJ1-1; TRBD1 aligns with 9 central bases. The sequenced material came from peripheral blood. This receptor was obtained from a woman of 80 years or more with acute or convalescent COVID-19. The CDR3 protein is CASSLEGTGFGVNTEAFF. The base sequence is TGCGCCAGCAGCTTGGAAGGGACAGGGTTTGGGGTCAACACTGAAGCTTTCTTT. Reference TRBV5-1 and TRBJ1-1 proteins supply the regions before and after the CDR3; the full variable domain is: KAGVTQTPRYLIKTRGQQVTLSCSPISGHRSVSWYQQTPGQGLQFLFEYFSETQRNKGNFPGRFSGRQFSNSRSEMNVSTLELGDSALYLCASSLEGTGFGVNTEAFFGQGTRLTVV.